The 13 T cell receptor beta chains below all came from one sample that was sequenced in a study of radiation and T cells in renal cell carcinoma (dated by TCRdb to 2018 to 2020). The method was the immunoSEQ multiplex PCR assay. The source is immuneACCESS, and TCRdb retained only in-frame sequences with V and J called. Part of the clones is not carried over; for the studies checked, unresolved V genes explain less than half of this, and the remainder is unexplained. The sample records approximately 150,000 clones, 75% to 90% of which are singletons. The ten largest clones capture 15% to 20% of the sample. The time point label here, explained by the study, means: blood 4 weeks post-SBRT, at nephrectomy. The treatment or condition label, read with the paper, signifies: 15 Gy SBRT to primary tumor, nephrectomy 4 weeks later. Sequences were derived from blood, sampled from a patient whose treatment included radiotherapy and nephrectomy. Every receptor here comes from a woman in her 50s with renal cell carcinoma.

The chain links TRBV6-6 to TRBJ2-4, with D possibly being TRBD2 (5 bases). CDR1 and CDR2 from the germline V gene are MNHNY and SVGAGI (reference sequence). The CDR3 has 15 residues. Trimming shortened V by 6 bases and J by 0 bases, and 12 bases separated the two germline ends. CDR3 nucleotide sequence: TGTGCCAGCAGCTGGACTGCAGAAGCCAAAAACATTCAGTACTTC. Amino acid sequence: CASSWTAEAKNIQYF.

Remarks on this clone: Other nucleotide sequences in the sample specify the same CDR3. The rearrangement uses TRBV7-2 and TRBJ1-2; D is ambiguous. CDR1 and CDR2 from the germline V gene are SGHTA and FQGNSA. V was pared by 1 base and J by 4 bases, with 4 bases between. This CDR3 spans 12 amino acids. CDR3 sequence reads: CASSLVGYGYTF. DNA of the CDR3: TGTGCCAGCAGCTTAGTAGGCTATGGCTACACCTTC. The complete variable domain, with remaining parts taken from reference TRBV7-2 and TRBJ1-2, reads GAGVSQSPSNKVTEKGKDVELRCDPISGHTALYWYRQSLGQGLEFLIYFQGNSAPDKSGLPSDRFSAERTGGSVSTLTIQRTQQEDSAVYLCASSLVGYGYTFGSGTRLTVV.

This clone was seen only once. The rearrangement joins TRBV7-9 to TRBJ1-4; D remains ambiguous. CDR1 and CDR2 (germline): SEHNR, FQNEAQ (reference sequence). The CDR3 runs to 14 residues. Trimming cost V 6 bases and J 4 bases, with 12 bases left between them. CDR3 DNA: TGTGCCAGCAGAGCTACGGGTGATAATGAAAAACTGTTTTTT. Translation: CASRATGDNEKLFF.

This chain links TRBV9 with TRBJ1-1; D unclear. This CDR3 region has 18 residues. V lost 2 bases and J lost 0, with 20 bases in between. Germline CDR1 and CDR2: SGDLS and YYNGEE. CDR3 DNA sequence: TGTGCCAGCAGCGTCGCCCCCTTAGTCAGAGCGGTGAACACTGAAGCTTTCTTT. Translation gives CASSVAPLVRAVNTEAFF.

The CDR3 spells CASSFSGVYQPQHF. CDR3 sequence (DNA): TGTGCCAGCAGTTTTTCAGGGGTCTATCAGCCCCAGCATTTT. The rearrangement links TRBV28 to TRBJ1-5; D may be TRBD1 (6 bases). CDR3 length: 14 residues. Trimming pared 3 bases from V and 5 bases from J, leaving 11 bases between. Germline CDR1 reads MDHEN; CDR2 reads SYDVKM.

The chain couples TRBV6-6 to TRBJ2-4; D unresolved. The CDR3 has 15 residues. The ends were cut back, 6 bases at V and 2 bases at J, with 14 bases in the middle. Germline lookup yields CDR1 MNHNY and CDR2 SVGAGI (reference sequence). The CDR3 loop is CASSLDPRSKNIQYF. In nucleotides, the CDR3 is TGTGCCAGCAGCCTGGACCCGAGGTCCAAAAACATTCAGTACTTC.

This clone was seen a handful of times. The rearrangement uses TRBV6-5 and TRBJ1-1; D gene unclear. Trimming removed 0 bases at V and 2 bases at J, with 4 bases between. Germline-derived CDR1 and CDR2 are MNHEY and SVGAGI. CDR3 size: 13 residues. The CDR3 sequence is CASSYSINTEAFF. The CDR3 DNA is TGTGCCAGCAGTTACTCAATCAACACTGAAGCTTTCTTT.

The chain couples TRBV27 to TRBJ1-3; D not resolved. The CDR3 has 13 residues. Germline CDR1 MNHEY, CDR2 SMNVEV (reference sequence). V was clipped by 6 bases and J by 0 bases, with 6 bases between them. CDR3 residues: CASSQVSGNTIYF. As DNA, the CDR3 is TGTGCCAGCAGCCAAGTCTCTGGAAACACCATATATTTT.

The chain links TRBV5-4 to TRBJ2-3; 7 bases line up with TRBD1. CDR3 size: 15 residues. V trimming: 5 bases; J trimming: 2 bases; junction bases outside the gene matches: 8. Germline V gene lookup returns CDR1 SGHNT and CDR2 YYREEE (reference sequence). CDR3: CASSSGQTSTDTQYF. The CDR3 coding sequence is TGTGCCAGCAGTTCGGGACAGACTTCCACAGATACGCAGTATTTT.

The chain employs TRBV4-3 and TRBJ2-3; D might be TRBD1 (5 bases). With 1 base removed from V and 4 bases from J, the gap between germline ends came to 18 bases. CDR1 is LGHNA and CDR2 is YSLEER in the germline V gene. The CDR3 extends over 17 amino acids. In nucleotides, the CDR3 is TGCGCCAGCAGCCAAGCGGTTGGTGCCAGGGTCGCAGATACGCAGTATTTT. As protein: CASSQAVGARVADTQYF.

The chain has TRBV7-9 and TRBJ2-5, with TRBD2 matching over 15 bases. Germline CDR1 and CDR2: SEHNR and FQNEAQ (reference sequence). This CDR3 has 16 residues. J was trimmed by 5 bases and V by 4 bases; bases with no gene match: 5. The CDR3 loop reads CASSSGLAGGPETQYF. Here the CDR3 DNA reads TGTGCCAGCAGCTCCGGACTAGCGGGGGGGCCGGAGACCCAGTACTTC.

This sequence joins TRBV28 and TRBJ1-2, with a possible D match to TRBD1 (6 bases). Trimming left V 5 bases short and J 6 bases short, with 19 bases between. CDR1 and CDR2 from the germline V gene are MDHEN and SYDVKM. The CDR3 sequence is 15 residues long. CDR3 sequence: CASSRLTGIGDGYTF. The CDR3 nucleotides read TGTGCCAGCAGTCGCTTGACAGGAATCGGGGATGGCTACACCTTC.

V usage is TRBV5-1 and J usage is TRBJ2-3; 8 nucleotides agree with TRBD1. Per the germline V gene, CDR1 is SGHRS and CDR2 is YFSETQ. CDR3 length equals 13 residues. The V and J ends lost 0 bases and 10 bases, in that order; junction bases with no gene match: 4. The CDR3 region is CASSLDNRGSQYF. As DNA, the CDR3 is TGCGCCAGCAGCTTGGATAACAGGGGGTCGCAGTATTTT.